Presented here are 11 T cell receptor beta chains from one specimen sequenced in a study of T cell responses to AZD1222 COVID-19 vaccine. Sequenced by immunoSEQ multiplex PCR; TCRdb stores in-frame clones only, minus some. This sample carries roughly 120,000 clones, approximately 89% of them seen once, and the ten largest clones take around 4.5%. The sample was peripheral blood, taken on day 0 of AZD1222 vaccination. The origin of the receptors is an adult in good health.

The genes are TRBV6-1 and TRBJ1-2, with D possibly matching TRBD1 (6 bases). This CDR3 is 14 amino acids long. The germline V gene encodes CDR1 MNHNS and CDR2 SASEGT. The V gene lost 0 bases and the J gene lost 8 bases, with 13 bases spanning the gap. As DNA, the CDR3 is TGTGCCAGCAGTGAAGCTAGGGCAGGGGAAGGCTACACCTTC. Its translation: CASSEARAGEGYTF.

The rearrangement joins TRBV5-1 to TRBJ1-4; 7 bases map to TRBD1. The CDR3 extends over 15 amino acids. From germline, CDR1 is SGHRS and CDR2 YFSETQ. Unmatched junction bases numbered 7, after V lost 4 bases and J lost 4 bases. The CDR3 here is CASSRRDSYNEKLFF. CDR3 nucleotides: TGCGCCAGCAGCAGGAGGGACAGCTATAATGAAAAACTGTTTTTT.

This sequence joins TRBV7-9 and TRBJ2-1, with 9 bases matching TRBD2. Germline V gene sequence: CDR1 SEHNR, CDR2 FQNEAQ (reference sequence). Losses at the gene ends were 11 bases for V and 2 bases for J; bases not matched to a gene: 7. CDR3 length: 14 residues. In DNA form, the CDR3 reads TGTGCCGCAAGGCTAGCGGGGACCTACAATGAGCAGTTCTTC. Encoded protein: CAARLAGTYNEQFF.

This chain's CDR3 is CASSPRGVVAGNTGELFF. CDR3 sequence (DNA): TGTGCCAGCAGCCCCCGCGGGGTGGTAGCGGGGAACACCGGGGAGCTGTTTTTT. The gene calls are TRBV7-7 and TRBJ2-2; 7 bases map to TRBD2. The junction had 13 bases not matched to a gene; V was cut back by 5 bases and J by 1 base. CDR3 length: 18 residues. In germline, CDR1 is SSHAT, CDR2 FNYEAQ (reference sequence).

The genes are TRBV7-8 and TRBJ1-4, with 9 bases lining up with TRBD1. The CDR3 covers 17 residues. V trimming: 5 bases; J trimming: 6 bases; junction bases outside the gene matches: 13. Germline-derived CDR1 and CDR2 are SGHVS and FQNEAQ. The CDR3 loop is CASSQTTGTGSDEKLFF. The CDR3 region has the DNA TGTGCCAGCAGCCAAACGACCGGGACAGGGTCGGATGAAAAACTGTTTTTT.

The CDR3 sequence: CASSTGQGAYGYTF. CDR3 nucleotides: TGTGCCAGCAGCACCGGACAGGGGGCTTATGGCTACACCTTC. V gene TRBV13 combines with J gene TRBJ1-2; 11 bases line up with TRBD1. This CDR3 region has 14 residues. V lost 5 bases and J lost 5; bases outside the gene matches: 4. CDR1 is PRHDT and CDR2 is FYEKMQ in the germline V gene (reference sequence).

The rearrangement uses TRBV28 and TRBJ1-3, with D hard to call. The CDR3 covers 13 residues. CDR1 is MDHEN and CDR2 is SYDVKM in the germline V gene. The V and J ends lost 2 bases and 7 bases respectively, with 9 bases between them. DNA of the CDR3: TGTGCCAGCAGTTTACCCAGTGGGAACACCATATATTTT. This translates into CASSLPSGNTIYF.

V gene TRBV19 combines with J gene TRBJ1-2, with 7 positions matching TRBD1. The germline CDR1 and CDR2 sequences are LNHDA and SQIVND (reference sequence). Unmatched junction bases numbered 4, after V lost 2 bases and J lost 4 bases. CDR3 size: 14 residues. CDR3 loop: CASSITTGSYGYTF. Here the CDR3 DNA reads TGTGCCAGTAGTATAACGACAGGGTCCTATGGCTACACCTTC.

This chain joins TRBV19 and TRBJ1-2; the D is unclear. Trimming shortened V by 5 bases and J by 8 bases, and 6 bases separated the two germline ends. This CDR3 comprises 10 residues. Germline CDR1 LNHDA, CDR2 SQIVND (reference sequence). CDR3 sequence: CASSEGGYTF. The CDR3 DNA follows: TGTGCCAGTAGTGAAGGAGGCTACACCTTC. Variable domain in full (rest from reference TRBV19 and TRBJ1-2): DGGITQSPKYLFRKEGQNVTLSCEQNLNHDAMYWYRQDPGQGLRLIYYSQIVNDFQKGDIAEGYSVSREKKESFPLTVTSAQKNPTAFYLCASSEGGYTFGSGTRLTVV.

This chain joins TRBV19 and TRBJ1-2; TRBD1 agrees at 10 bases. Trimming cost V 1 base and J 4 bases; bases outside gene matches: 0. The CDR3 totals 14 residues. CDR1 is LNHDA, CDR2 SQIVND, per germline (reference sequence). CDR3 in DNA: TGTGCCAGTAGTATAGGGGACAGGGGCTATGGCTACACCTTC. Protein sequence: CASSIGDRGYGYTF.

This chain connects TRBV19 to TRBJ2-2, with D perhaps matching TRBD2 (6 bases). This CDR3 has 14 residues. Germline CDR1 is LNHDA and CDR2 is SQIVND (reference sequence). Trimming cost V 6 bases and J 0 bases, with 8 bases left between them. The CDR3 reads CASRASANTGELFF. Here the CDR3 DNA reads TGTGCCAGTAGGGCTAGCGCGAACACCGGGGAGCTGTTTTTT.